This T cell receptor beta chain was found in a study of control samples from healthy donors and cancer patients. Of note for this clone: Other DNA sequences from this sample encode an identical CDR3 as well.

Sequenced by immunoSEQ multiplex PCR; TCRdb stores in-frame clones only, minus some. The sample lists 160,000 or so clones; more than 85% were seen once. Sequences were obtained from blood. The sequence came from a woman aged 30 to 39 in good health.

The CDR3 loop is CASSIGGNTEAFF. CDR3 sequence (DNA): TGTGCCAGTAGTATAGGGGGAAACACTGAAGCTTTCTTT. This sequence joins TRBV19 and TRBJ1-1; D unresolved. This CDR3 has 13 residues. The germline V gene has CDR1 LNHDA and CDR2 SQIVND (reference sequence). Trimming pared 1 base from V and 2 bases from J, leaving 5 bases between.